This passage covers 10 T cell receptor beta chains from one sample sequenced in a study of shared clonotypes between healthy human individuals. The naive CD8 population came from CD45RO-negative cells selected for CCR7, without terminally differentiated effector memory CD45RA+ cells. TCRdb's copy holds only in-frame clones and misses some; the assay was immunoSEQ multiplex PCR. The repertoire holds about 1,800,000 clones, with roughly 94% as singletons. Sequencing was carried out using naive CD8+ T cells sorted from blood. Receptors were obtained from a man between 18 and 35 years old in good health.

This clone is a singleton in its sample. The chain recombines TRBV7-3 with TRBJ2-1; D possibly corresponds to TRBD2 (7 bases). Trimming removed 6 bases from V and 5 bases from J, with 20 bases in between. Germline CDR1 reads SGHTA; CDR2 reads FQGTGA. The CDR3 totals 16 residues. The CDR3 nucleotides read TGTGCCAGCAGTCCGTTGGGGGGGCTTAGTGACAATGAGCAGTTCTTC. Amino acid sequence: CASSPLGGLSDNEQFF.

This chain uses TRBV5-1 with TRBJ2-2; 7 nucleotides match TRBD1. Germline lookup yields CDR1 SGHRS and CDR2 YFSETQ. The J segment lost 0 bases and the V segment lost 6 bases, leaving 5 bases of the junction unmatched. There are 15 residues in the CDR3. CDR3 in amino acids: CASNGQASNTGELFF. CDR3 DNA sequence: TGCGCCAGCAACGGACAGGCCTCGAACACCGGGGAGCTGTTTTTT.

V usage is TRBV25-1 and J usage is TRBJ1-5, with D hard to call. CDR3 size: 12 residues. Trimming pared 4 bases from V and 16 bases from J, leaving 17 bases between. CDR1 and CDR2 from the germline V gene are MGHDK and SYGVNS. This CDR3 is CASSGGFEGLHF. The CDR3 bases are TGTGCCAGCAGTGGTGGCTTTGAGGGTCTCCATTTT.

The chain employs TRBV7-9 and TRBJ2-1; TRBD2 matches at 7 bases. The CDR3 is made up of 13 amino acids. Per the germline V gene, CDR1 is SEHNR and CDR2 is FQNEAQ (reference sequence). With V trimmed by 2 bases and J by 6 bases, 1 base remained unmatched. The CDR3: CASSLTGGNEQFF. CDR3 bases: TGTGCCAGCAGCTTAACGGGGGGCAATGAGCAGTTCTTC.

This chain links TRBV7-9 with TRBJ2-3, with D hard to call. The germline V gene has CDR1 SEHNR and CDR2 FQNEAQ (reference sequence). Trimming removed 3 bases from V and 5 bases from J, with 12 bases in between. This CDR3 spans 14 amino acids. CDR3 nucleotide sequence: TGTGCCAGCAGCTTGGGCGGAAGTTTAGATACGCAGTATTTT. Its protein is CASSLGGSLDTQYF.

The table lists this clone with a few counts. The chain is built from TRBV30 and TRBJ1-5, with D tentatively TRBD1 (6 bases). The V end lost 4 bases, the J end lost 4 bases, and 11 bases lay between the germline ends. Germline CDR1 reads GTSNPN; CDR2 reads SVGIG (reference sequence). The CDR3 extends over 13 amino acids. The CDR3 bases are TGTGCCTGGACGACAGGACAAAATCAGCCCCAGCATTTT. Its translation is CAWTTGQNQPQHF. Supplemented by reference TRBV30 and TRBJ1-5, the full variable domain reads SQTIHQWPATLVQPVGSPLSLECTVEGTSNPNLYWYRQAAGRGLQLLFYSVGIGQISSEVPQNLSASRPQDRQFILSSKKLLLSDSGFYLCAWTTGQNQPQHFGDGTRLSIL.

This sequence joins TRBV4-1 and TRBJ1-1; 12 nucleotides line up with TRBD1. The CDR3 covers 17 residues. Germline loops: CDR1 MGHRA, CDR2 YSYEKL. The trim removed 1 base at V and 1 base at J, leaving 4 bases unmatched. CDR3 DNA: TGCGCCAGCAGCCAAGTAGGGACAGGGGGCGCGAACACTGAAGCTTTCTTT. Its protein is CASSQVGTGGANTEAFF.

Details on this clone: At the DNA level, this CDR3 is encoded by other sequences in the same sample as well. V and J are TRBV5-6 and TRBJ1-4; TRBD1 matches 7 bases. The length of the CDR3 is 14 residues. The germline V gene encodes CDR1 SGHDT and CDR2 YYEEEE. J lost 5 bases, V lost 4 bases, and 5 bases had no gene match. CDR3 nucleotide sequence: TGTGCCAGCAGCCCAGGGACAGTAAATGAAAAACTGTTTTTT. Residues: CASSPGTVNEKLFF.

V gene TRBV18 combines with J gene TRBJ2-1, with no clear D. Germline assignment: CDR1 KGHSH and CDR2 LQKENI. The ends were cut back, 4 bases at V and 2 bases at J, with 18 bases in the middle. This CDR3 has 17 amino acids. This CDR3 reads CASSLSSVVPAYNEQFF. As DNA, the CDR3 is TGTGCCAGCTCACTGTCAAGTGTCGTGCCGGCCTACAATGAGCAGTTCTTC.

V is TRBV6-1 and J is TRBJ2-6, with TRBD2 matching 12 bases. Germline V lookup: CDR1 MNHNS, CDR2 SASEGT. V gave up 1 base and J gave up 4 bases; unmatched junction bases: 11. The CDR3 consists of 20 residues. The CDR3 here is CASSEELAGGWLEGANVLTF. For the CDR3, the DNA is TGTGCCAGCAGTGAAGAACTAGCGGGAGGATGGCTTGAGGGGGCCAACGTCCTGACTTTC.